The 19 T cell receptor beta chains in this list originate from one sample, sequenced in a study of immune cell composition in non-small cell lung cancer. Assay used: immunoSEQ multiplex PCR; TCRdb lists only in-frame clones, some missing. The table includes fewer than 3,500 clones, 81% detected once. Sequenced sample: lung tumor tissue. The receptors come from a human donor with non-small cell lung cancer.

This clone was seen just once. This chain links TRBV4-1 with TRBJ2-3; D perhaps matches TRBD2 (6 bases). The CDR3 totals 14 residues. The germline CDR1 and CDR2 sequences are MGHRA and YSYEKL. V lost 4 bases and J 0 bases, leaving 8 bases between the germline ends. The DNA of the CDR3 is TGCGCCAGCAGCCGGGGGGTAAGCACAGATACGCAGTATTTT. Its protein product is CASSRGVSTDTQYF.

V and J are TRBV13 and TRBJ2-2; 10 bases agree with TRBD2. The CDR3 is made up of 15 amino acids. Germline-derived CDR1 and CDR2 are PRHDT and FYEKMQ (reference sequence). Unmatched junction bases numbered 3, after V lost 4 bases and J lost 4 bases. For the CDR3, the DNA is TGTGCCAGCAGCTCGACTAGCGGGCTCACCGGGGAGCTGTTTTTT. Protein sequence: CASSSTSGLTGELFF.

The chain has TRBV6-5 and TRBJ2-7; D not resolved. Germline values: CDR1 MNHEY, CDR2 SVGAGI. The V end was cut by 5 bases, the J end by 0 bases, with 14 bases between. This CDR3 comprises 15 residues. As DNA, the CDR3 is TGTGCCAGCAGTGCGCCCCGTAAGAGCTCCTACGAGCAGTACTTC. Its protein is CASSAPRKSSYEQYF.

The genes are TRBV11-3 and TRBJ2-5; TRBD1 is a possible D gene (5 bases). This CDR3 comprises 15 residues. With 1 base removed from V and 5 bases from J, the gap between germline ends came to 14 bases. Germline V gene data show CDR1 as SGHNT and CDR2 as YENEEA. CDR3 sequence (DNA): TGTGCCAGCAGCTTAGGCAGGGCGGAGCAGGAGACCCAGTACTTC. Its protein is CASSLGRAEQETQYF. The full variable domain, in which reference TRBV11-3 and TRBJ2-5 provide the parts outside the CDR3, is EAGVVQSPRYKIIEKKQPVAFWCNPISGHNTLYWYLQNLGQGPELLIRYENEEAVDDSQLPKDRFSAERLKGVDSTLKIQPAELGDSAVYLCASSLGRAEQETQYFGPGTRLLVL.

CDR3 DNA sequence: TGTGCCAGCAGCACAGGACAGGGGAAGGGTAATTCACCCCTCCACTTT. Its translation: CASSTGQGKGNSPLHF. This sequence joins TRBV6-6 and TRBJ1-6, with 9 nucleotides matching TRBD1. Germline V lookup: CDR1 MNHNY, CDR2 SVGAGI (reference sequence). V trimming: 6 bases; J trimming: 6 bases; junction bases outside the gene matches: 9. The CDR3 runs 16 residues.

The chain uses TRBV5-1 and TRBJ1-4; weak D call: TRBD1 (5 bases). V lost 5 bases and J lost 7, with 15 bases in between. The CDR3 extends over 14 amino acids. The germline V gene has CDR1 SGHRS and CDR2 YFSETQ. The CDR3 coding sequence is TGCGCCAGCAGAACAACAGGTGATGGTGAAAAACTGTTTTTT. Translated: CASRTTGDGEKLFF.

The chain employs TRBV5-1 and TRBJ1-1; D is ambiguous. Germline CDR1 SGHRS, CDR2 YFSETQ. The CDR3 runs 13 residues. V gave up 4 bases and J gave up 11 bases, with 18 bases separating them. The CDR3 nucleotides read TGCGCCAGCAGCGAACCCACCCTCGGCGGCGCTTTCTTT. Protein: CASSEPTLGGAFF.

The chain joins TRBV29-1 to TRBJ2-7, with D possibly being TRBD2 (6 bases). CDR3 length: 13 residues. Trimming stripped 0 bases from V and 4 bases from J, with 10 bases between. Germline CDR1 and CDR2: SQVTM and ANQGSEA. DNA of the CDR3: TGCAGCGTTGAAGATCTGGGAGGTTACGAGCAGTACTTC. Its translation: CSVEDLGGYEQYF.

The J gene is TRBJ2-3, the V gene TRBV18, with TRBD2 identical over 12 bases. J gave up 0 bases and V 6 bases, and 4 bases lay outside the gene matches. CDR3 length: 16 residues. In germline, CDR1 is KGHSH, CDR2 LQKENI. Written as DNA, the CDR3 is TGTGCCAGCTCCCCCGGACTAGCGGGGAGCACAGATACGCAGTATTTT. The encoded protein is CASSPGLAGSTDTQYF. The full variable domain, completed using reference TRBV18 and TRBJ2-3, is NAGVMQNPRHLVRRRGQEARLRCSPMKGHSHVYWYRQLPEEGLKFMVYLQKENIIDESGMPKERFSAEFPKEGPSILRIQQVVRGDSAAYFCASSPGLAGSTDTQYFGPGTRLTVL.

The rearrangement links TRBV2 to TRBJ1-1, with 8 bases aligning to TRBD1. The V segment lost 4 bases and the J segment 6 bases; nucleotides outside the gene matches: 4. From germline, CDR1 is SNHLY and CDR2 FYNNEI. CDR3 length: 13 residues. The CDR3 protein is CASSVDRAAEAFF. CDR3 nucleotide sequence: TGTGCCAGCAGTGTGGACAGGGCGGCTGAAGCTTTCTTT.

This chain uses TRBV5-6 with TRBJ1-1; D remains unclear. The germline V gene encodes CDR1 SGHDT and CDR2 YYEEEE. The CDR3 totals 13 residues. The germline V and J ends were trimmed by 7 bases and 0 bases, with 10 bases remaining between them. DNA of the CDR3: TGTGCCAGCCAGGTCCCCATGAACACTGAAGCTTTCTTT. It translates to CASQVPMNTEAFF.

For this clone: Sequence at one end of the junction differs from germline and may be a read error. The CDR3 nucleotides are TGTGCCAGCAGTTACGGGGCAGGGGGCGGCTATGGCTACACCTTC. The encoded protein is CASSYGAGGGYGYTF. The chain has TRBV10-3 and TRBJ1-2; TRBD1 agrees at 8 bases. Germline CDR1 is ENHRY and CDR2 is SYGVKD. There are 15 residues in the CDR3.

The genes are TRBV7-6 and TRBJ1-5; possible D gene TRBD1, 5 bases. The V end lost 2 bases, the J end lost 7 bases, and 12 bases lay between the germline ends. CDR1 SGHVS and CDR2 FNYEAQ come from the germline V gene. The CDR3 runs to 14 residues. As DNA, the CDR3 is TGTGCCAGCAGCTTAAGCCCAGGGTTCCAGCCCCAGCATTTT. Translation gives CASSLSPGFQPQHF.

The gene calls are TRBV11-1 and TRBJ2-5; D is undetermined. Trimming stripped 1 base from V and 1 base from J, with 10 bases between. CDR1 and CDR2 (germline): SGHAT, FQDESV (reference sequence). CDR3 size: 15 residues. CDR3 residues: CASSLGPQVQETQYF. The DNA for the CDR3 is TGTGCCAGCAGCTTAGGCCCGCAGGTCCAAGAGACCCAGTACTTC.

The count of this clone is one. The chain has TRBV18 and TRBJ2-1; 8 bases are a match to TRBD1. The CDR3 contains 17 residues. Germline V gene data show CDR1 as KGHSH and CDR2 as LQKENI. Trimming took 2 bases from V and 2 from J; bases not matched to a gene: 8. The CDR3 loop is CASSPLQDRVPYNEQFF. DNA for the CDR3: TGTGCCAGCTCACCATTGCAGGACAGGGTCCCCTACAATGAGCAGTTCTTC.

CDR3 coding DNA: TGTGCCAGCAGCGTAGGGGGTTATGGGGCAGAGACCCAGTACTTC. Residues: CASSVGGYGAETQYF. The rearrangement uses TRBV9 and TRBJ2-5; D may be TRBD1 (5 bases). CDR1 is SGDLS, CDR2 YYNGEE, per germline. The ends were cut back, 0 bases at V and 4 bases at J, with 13 bases in the middle. The CDR3 spans 15 residues.

This clone was counted only a few times. The chain recombines TRBV4-1 with TRBJ1-5; D uncertain. V dropped 0 bases and J dropped 0 bases, with 6 bases sitting between them. There are 15 residues in the CDR3. The V gene's germline CDR1 is MGHRA and CDR2 YSYEKL. The CDR3: CASSQDGSSNQPQHF. As DNA, the CDR3 is TGCGCCAGCAGCCAAGATGGGAGTAGCAATCAGCCCCAGCATTTT.

The chain joins TRBV11-2 to TRBJ1-1, with 10 positions matching TRBD1. After removal of 5 bases from V and 0 bases from J, the junction contained 9 bases not matched to a gene. The CDR3 runs to 17 residues. The V gene's germline CDR1 is SGHAT and CDR2 FQNNGV. In DNA, the CDR3 is TGTGCCAGCAGCCGACAAGACAGGGGGCGAATGAACACTGAAGCTTTCTTT. It translates to CASSRQDRGRMNTEAFF. The variable domain in full, with the rest retrieved from reference TRBV11-2 and TRBJ1-1, is EAGVAQSPRYKIIEKRQSVAFWCNPISGHATLYWYQQILGQGPKLLIQFQNNGVVDDSQLPKDRFSAERLKGVDSTLKIQPAKLEDSAVYLCASSRQDRGRMNTEAFFGQGTRLTVV.

The chain carries TRBV6-7 and TRBJ1-2, with 8 bases matching TRBD1. TRBV6-7 is given ORF status, its function remaining uncertain. With V trimmed by 2 bases and J by 4 bases, 6 bases remained unmatched. The CDR3 contains 15 residues. For the CDR3, the DNA is TGTGCCAGCAGTTACGGGGCAGGGGGCGGCTATGGCTACACCTTC. This translates into CASSYGAGGGYGYTF.